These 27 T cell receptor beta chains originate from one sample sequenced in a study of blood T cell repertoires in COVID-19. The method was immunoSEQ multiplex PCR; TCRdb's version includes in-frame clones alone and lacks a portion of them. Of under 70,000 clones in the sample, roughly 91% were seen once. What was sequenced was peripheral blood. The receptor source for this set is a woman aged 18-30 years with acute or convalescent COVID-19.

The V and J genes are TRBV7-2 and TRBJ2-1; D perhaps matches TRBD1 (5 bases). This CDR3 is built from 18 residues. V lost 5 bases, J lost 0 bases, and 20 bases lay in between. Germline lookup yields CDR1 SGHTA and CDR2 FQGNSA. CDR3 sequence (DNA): TGTGCCAGCAGCGTCCCCCAAGGGGTTTACGGCTCCTACAATGAGCAGTTCTTC. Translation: CASSVPQGVYGSYNEQFF.

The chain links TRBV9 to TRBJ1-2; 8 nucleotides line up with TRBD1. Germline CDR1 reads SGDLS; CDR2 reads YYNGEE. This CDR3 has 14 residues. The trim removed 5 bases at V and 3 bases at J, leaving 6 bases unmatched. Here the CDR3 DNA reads TGTGCCAGCAGTCGACAGGGGCAGGACTATGGCTACACCTTC. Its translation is CASSRQGQDYGYTF. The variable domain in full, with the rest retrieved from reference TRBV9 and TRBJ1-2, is DSGVTQTPKHLITATGQRVTLRCSPRSGDLSVYWYQQSLDQGLQFLIQYYNGEERAKGNILERFSAQQFPDLHSELNLSSLELGDSALYFCASSRQGQDYGYTFGSGTRLTVV.

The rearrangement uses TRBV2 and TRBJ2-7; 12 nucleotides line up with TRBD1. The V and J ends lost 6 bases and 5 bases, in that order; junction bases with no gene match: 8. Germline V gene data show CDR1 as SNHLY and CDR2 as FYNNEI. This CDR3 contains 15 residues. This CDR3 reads CASRPGTGGFHEQYF. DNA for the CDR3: TGTGCCAGCAGGCCCGGGACAGGGGGCTTCCACGAGCAGTACTTC. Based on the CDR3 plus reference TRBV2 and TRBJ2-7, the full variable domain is EPEVTQTPSHQVTQMGQEVILRCVPISNHLYFYWYRQILGQKVEFLVSFYNNEISEKSEIFDDQFSVERPDGSNFTLKIRSTKLEDSAMYFCASRPGTGGFHEQYFGPGTRLTVT.

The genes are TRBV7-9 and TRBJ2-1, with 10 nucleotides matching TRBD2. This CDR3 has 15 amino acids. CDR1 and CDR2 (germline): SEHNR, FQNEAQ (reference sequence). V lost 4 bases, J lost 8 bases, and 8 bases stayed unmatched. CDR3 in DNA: TGTGCCAGCAGCTCGAGCGGGAGGGCCGATCATGAGCAGTTCTTC. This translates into CASSSSGRADHEQFF.

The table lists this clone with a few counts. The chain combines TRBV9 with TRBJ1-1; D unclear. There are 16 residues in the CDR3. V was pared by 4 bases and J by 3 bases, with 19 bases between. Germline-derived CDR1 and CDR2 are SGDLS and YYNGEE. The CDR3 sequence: CASSPRDGVMYTEAFF. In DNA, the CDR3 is TGTGCCAGCAGCCCACGGGATGGGGTGATGTACACTGAAGCTTTCTTT.

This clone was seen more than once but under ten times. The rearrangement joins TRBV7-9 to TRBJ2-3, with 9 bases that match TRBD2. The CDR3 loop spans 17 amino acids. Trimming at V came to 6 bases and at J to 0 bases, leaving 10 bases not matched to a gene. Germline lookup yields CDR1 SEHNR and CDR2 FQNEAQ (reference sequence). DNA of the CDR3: TGTGCCAGCAGGACGACACGGACTAGCGATAGCACAGATACGCAGTATTTT. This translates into CASRTTRTSDSTDTQYF.

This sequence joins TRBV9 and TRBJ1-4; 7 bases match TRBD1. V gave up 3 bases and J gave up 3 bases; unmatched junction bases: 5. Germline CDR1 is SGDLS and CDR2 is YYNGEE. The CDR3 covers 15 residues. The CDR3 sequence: CASSAGGQPNEKLFF. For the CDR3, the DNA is TGTGCCAGCAGCGCAGGGGGACAGCCTAATGAAAAACTGTTTTTT.

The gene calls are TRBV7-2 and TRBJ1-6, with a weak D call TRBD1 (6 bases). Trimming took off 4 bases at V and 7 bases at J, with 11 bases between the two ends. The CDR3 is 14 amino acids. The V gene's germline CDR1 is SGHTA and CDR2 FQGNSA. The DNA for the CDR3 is TGTGCCAGCAGCTCAGGGGTTAGGAATTCACCCCTCCACTTT. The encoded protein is CASSSGVRNSPLHF.

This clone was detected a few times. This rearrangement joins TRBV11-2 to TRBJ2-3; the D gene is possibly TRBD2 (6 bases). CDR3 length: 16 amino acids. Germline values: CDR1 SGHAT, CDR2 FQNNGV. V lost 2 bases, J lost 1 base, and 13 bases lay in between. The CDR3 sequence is CASSLPWGVGTDTQYF. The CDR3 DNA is TGTGCCAGCAGCTTACCATGGGGGGTAGGCACAGATACGCAGTATTTT.

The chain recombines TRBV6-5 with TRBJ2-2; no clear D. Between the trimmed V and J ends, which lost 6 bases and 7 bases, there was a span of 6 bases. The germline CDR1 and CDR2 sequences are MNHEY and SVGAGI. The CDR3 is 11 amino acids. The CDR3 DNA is TGTGCCAGCAGATACCTCGGGGAGCTGTTTTTT. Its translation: CASRYLGELFF.

The CDR3: CASSQGQGYSPLHF. CDR3 coding DNA: TGTGCCAGCAGTCAGGGACAGGGTTATTCACCCCTCCACTTT. V usage is TRBV25-1 and J usage is TRBJ1-6; 9 positions agree with TRBD1. The germline V gene encodes CDR1 MGHDK and CDR2 SYGVNS. The ends lost 5 bases at V and 8 bases at J; junction bases unmatched: 4. This CDR3 is 14 amino acids long.

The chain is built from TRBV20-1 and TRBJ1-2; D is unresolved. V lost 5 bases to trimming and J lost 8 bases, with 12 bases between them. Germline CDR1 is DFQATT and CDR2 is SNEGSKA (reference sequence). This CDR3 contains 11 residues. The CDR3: CSARREGGYTF. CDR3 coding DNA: TGCAGTGCTCGAAGGGAGGGCGGCTACACCTTC.

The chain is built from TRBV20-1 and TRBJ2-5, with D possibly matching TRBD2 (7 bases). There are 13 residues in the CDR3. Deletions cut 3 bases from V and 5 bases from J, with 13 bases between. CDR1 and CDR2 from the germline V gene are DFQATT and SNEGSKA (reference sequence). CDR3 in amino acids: CSASSGGRETQYF. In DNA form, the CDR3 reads TGCAGTGCTAGTTCCGGGGGGCGGGAGACCCAGTACTTC.

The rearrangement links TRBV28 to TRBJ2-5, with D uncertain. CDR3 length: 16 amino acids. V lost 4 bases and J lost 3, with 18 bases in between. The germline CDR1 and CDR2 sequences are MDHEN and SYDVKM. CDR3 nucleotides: TGTGCCAGCAGTTGGGTTGCGGTCCAACCCGAAGAGACCCAGTACTTC. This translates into CASSWVAVQPEETQYF.

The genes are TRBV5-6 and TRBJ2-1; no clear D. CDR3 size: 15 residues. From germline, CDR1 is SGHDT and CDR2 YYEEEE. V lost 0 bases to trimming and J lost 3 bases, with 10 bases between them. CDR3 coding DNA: TGTGCCAGCAGCTTGGCCCTACAGTACTACAATGAGCAGTTCTTC. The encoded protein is CASSLALQYYNEQFF.

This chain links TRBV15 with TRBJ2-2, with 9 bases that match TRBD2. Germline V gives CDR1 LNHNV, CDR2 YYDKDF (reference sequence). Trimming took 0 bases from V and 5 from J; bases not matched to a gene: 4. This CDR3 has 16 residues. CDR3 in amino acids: CATSRETSGRTGELFF. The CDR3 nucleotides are TGTGCCACCAGCAGAGAGACTAGCGGTCGGACCGGGGAGCTGTTTTTT. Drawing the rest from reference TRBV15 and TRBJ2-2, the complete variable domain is DAMVIQNPRYQVTQFGKPVTLSCSQTLNHNVMYWYQQKSSQAPKLLFHYYDKDFNNEADTPDNFQSRRPNTSFCFLDIRSPGLGDTAMYLCATSRETSGRTGELFFGEGSRLTVL.

The CDR3 DNA reads TGTGCCACCAGCAGAGATGCATGGGGGGAAGACACTGAAGCTTTCTTT. This sequence encodes CATSRDAWGEDTEAFF. The chain employs TRBV15 and TRBJ1-1; tentatively, D is TRBD1 (5 bases). The CDR3 covers 16 residues. CDR1 and CDR2 (germline): LNHNV, YYDKDF (reference sequence). Trimming left V 0 bases short and J 3 bases short, with 14 bases between.

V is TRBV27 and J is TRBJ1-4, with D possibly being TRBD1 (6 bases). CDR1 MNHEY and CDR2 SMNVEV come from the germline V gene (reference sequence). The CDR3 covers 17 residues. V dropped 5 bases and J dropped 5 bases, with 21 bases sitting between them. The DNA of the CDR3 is TGTGCCAGCAGTCGAGACAGCACCGGGACACAGAATGAAAAACTGTTTTTT. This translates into CASSRDSTGTQNEKLFF.

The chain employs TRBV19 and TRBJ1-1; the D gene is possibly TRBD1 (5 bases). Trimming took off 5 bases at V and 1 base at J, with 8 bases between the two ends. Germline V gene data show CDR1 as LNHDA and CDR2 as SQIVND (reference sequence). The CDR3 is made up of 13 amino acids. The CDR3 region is CASSATANTEAFF. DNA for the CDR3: TGTGCCAGTAGTGCGACAGCGAACACTGAAGCTTTCTTT.

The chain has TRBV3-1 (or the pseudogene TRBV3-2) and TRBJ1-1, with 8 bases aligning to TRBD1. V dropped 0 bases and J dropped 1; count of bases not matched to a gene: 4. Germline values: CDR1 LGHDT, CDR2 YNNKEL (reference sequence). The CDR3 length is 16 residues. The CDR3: CASSQESGTGNTEAFF. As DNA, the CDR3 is TGTGCCAGCAGCCAAGAAAGTGGGACAGGGAACACTGAAGCTTTCTTT.

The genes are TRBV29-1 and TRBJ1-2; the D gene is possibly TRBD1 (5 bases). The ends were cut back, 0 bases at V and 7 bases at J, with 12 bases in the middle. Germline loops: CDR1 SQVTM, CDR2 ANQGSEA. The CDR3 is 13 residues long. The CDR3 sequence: CSVEEGVRAGYTF. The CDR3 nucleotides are TGCAGCGTTGAAGAGGGCGTCAGGGCTGGCTACACCTTC.

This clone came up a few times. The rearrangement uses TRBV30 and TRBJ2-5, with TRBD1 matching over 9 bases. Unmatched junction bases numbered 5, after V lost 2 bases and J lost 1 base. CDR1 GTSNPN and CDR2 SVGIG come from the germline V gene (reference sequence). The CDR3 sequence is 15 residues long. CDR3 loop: CAWSSGQGRQETQYF. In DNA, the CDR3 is TGTGCCTGGAGTTCGGGACAGGGTCGCCAAGAGACCCAGTACTTC.

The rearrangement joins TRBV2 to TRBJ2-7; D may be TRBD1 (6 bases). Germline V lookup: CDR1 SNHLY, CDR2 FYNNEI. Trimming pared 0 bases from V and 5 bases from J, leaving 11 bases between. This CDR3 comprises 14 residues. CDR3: CASSEAHRADEQYF. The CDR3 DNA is TGTGCCAGCAGTGAAGCGCACAGGGCGGACGAGCAGTACTTC.

In DNA form, the CDR3 reads TGTGCCTGGAGTGGAGGGGGGGCCTCTGGAAACACCATATATTTT. Encoded protein: CAWSGGGASGNTIYF. The chain carries TRBV30 and TRBJ1-3, with D tentatively TRBD1 (6 bases). This CDR3 region has 15 residues. Germline V gene lookup returns CDR1 GTSNPN and CDR2 SVGIG (reference sequence). V gave up 1 base and J gave up 0 bases, with 10 bases separating them.

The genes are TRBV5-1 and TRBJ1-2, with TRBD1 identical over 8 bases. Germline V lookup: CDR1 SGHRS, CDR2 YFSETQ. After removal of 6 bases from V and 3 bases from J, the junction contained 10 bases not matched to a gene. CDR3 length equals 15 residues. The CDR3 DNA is TGCGCCAGCACCCTAGACGGACAGGGTTACTATGGCTACACCTTC. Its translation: CASTLDGQGYYGYTF.

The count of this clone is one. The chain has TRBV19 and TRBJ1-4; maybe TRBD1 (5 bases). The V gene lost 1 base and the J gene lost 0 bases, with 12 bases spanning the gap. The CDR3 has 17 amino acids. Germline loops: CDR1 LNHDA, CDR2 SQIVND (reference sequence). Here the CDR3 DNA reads TGTGCCAGTAGTATAGCCCAGGGAACGGCAACTAATGAAAAACTGTTTTTT. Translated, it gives CASSIAQGTATNEKLFF.

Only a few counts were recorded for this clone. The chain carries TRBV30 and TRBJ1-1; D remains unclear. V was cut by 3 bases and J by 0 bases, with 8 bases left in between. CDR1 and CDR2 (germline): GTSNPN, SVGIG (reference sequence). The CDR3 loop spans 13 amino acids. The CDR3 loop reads CAWSLGVNTEAFF. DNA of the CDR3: TGTGCCTGGAGCCTCGGGGTGAACACTGAAGCTTTCTTT.